These 11 T cell receptor beta chains originate from one sample sequenced in a study of T cell clusters in autoimmune cytopenias. Tens of thousands of genome equivalents of blood DNA were amplified for TRB. TRB was amplified by touch-down multiplex PCR, primer pools A and B combined. Using the multiplex PCR reads, TCRdb records one entry per CDR3 protein without DNA. The sample spans about 11,000 distinct CDR3 sequences; the ten largest clones claim more than 20%. These data were also filed under a second study, of T cell repertoires in aging, cancer and after chemotherapy.

Material: peripheral blood. The receptors stem from a human donor in good health.

This chain connects TRBV12-3 or TRBV12-4 to TRBJ2-7; absent DNA, TCRdb's TRBD2 call cannot be checked. This CDR3 region has 13 residues. The CDR3 sequence: CATRSEGFDEQYF.

The chain links TRBV15 to TRBJ1-1; TCRdb's D call of TRBD1 is untestable without DNA. The CDR3 runs to 15 residues. The V gene's germline CDR1 is LNHNV and CDR2 YYDKDF (reference sequence). The CDR3 region is CATSRGREPHTEAFF.

The chain carries TRBV11-2 and TRBJ2-3; with no DNA, the TCRdb D assignment of TRBD2 cannot be verified. Germline values: CDR1 SGHAT, CDR2 FQNNGV. CDR3 length: 17 residues. This CDR3 reads CASSLVRLAGRADTQYF.

This CDR3 is CASRRLAGNEQFF. V is TRBV27 and J is TRBJ2-1; TCRdb lists TRBD2, though no DNA is available to test this call. CDR1 and CDR2 (germline): MNHEY, SMNVEV (reference sequence). This CDR3 has 13 residues.

The chain couples TRBV6-5 to TRBJ2-1; the D call of TRBD1 rests on TCRdb alone, since no DNA is present to check it. The germline V gene encodes CDR1 MNHEY and CDR2 SVGAGI. This CDR3 region has 15 residues. CDR3 sequence: CASTRDRGIYNEQFF.

Judged by frequency, this clonotype is medium-sized. This chain uses TRBV18 with TRBJ2-1; TCRdb calls TRBD2, which cannot be checked without DNA. CDR1 is KGHSH and CDR2 is LQKENI in the germline V gene. This CDR3 is built from 16 residues. CDR3 loop: CASSPLGTSGRNEQFF.

The chain is built from TRBV6-4 and TRBJ2-3; TCRdb's D call of TRBD2 is untestable without DNA. Germline lookup yields CDR1 MRHNA and CDR2 SNTAGT. This CDR3 spans 17 amino acids. The CDR3 loop is CASSDSQLAGHIDTQYF.

This sequence joins TRBV7-2 and TRBJ2-3; TCRdb's assignment of TRBD2 cannot be checked, as there is no DNA. Germline CDR1 is SGHTA and CDR2 is FQGNSA. CDR3 length equals 18 residues. The chain's CDR3 is CASSLVGTTGGVTDTQYF.

Judged by frequency, this clonotype is medium-sized. The chain is built from TRBV7-6 and TRBJ2-3; TCRdb picks TRBD2, but there is no DNA to check that call. The CDR3 spans 16 residues. Germline V gene lookup returns CDR1 SGHVS and CDR2 FNYEAQ. CDR3 protein: CASSRDAGVNADTQYF.

The CDR3 spells CASSLGDLIGNTIYF. The chain employs TRBV7-9 and TRBJ1-3. Germline V gene sequence: CDR1 SEHNR, CDR2 FQNEAQ (reference sequence). The CDR3 length is 15 residues.

The V call is TRBV30, the J call TRBJ1-5. Germline CDR1 and CDR2: GTSNPN and SVGIG (reference sequence). The CDR3 runs to 15 residues. The CDR3 sequence: CAWSAGFSSNQPQHF.